These T cell receptor beta chains were read from a single sample in a study of shared clonotypes between healthy human individuals. TCRdb's copy holds only in-frame clones and misses some; the assay was immunoSEQ multiplex PCR. The data show about 490,000 clones, over 65% seen once. Sequencing was carried out using PBMCs. The receptors come from a woman in her thirties or forties in good health. Some clones in this sample may be carry-over from other donors' samples. CDR3s include the opening cysteine and the closing phenylalanine or tryptophan. D genes are given only for firm matches. Some rows mark clone size as missing; the rest say once, few, many or name a class of expanded clone.

DNA	CDR3	V	size	J	D
TGTGCCAGCAGGGGCACACGGGACAGGGGCTACAATGAGCAGTTCTTC	CASRGTRDRGYNEQFF	TRBV11-2	-	TRBJ2-1	TRBD1
TGTGCCAGCAGCCCGGGACAGGGTGGTGGGGCCAACGTCCTGACTTTC	CASSPGQGGGANVLTF	TRBV7-3	-	TRBJ2-6	TRBD1
TGTGCCAGCAGTAAGACTAGCGGGAGGGCCTCCTACAATGAGCAGTTCTTC	CASSKTSGRASYNEQFF	TRBV25-1	-	TRBJ2-1	TRBD2
TGTGCCAGCAGCTTAGCGGTGGGAACAGGGAGGATGTACAATCAGCCCCAGCATTTT	CASSLAVGTGRMYNQPQHF	TRBV7-8	-	TRBJ1-5	-
TGCGCCAGCAGCTTGTCACCGGGGATTTCCTACGAGCAGTACTTC	CASSLSPGISYEQYF	TRBV5-1	once	TRBJ2-7	-
TGTGCCAGCAGCATAGGGATATTCCCCTACGAGCAGTACTTC	CASSIGIFPYEQYF	TRBV21-1	-	TRBJ2-7	-
TGTGCCATCATGGGCGGGGGGTCGGCAGATACGCAGTATTTT	CAIMGGGSADTQYF	TRBV10-3	-	TRBJ2-3	TRBD2
TGTGCCAGCAGCTCTACCGAGACTAGCGGGAGTCTAGATGAGCAGTTCTTC	CASSSTETSGSLDEQFF	TRBV7-3	few	TRBJ2-1	TRBD2
TGCGCCAGCAGCCTTGGCGGGGAGATAAACATTCAGTACTTC	CASSLGGEINIQYF	TRBV23-1	-	TRBJ2-4	-
TGTGCCTGGAGTTGGGACAGGGGAAACATTCAGTACTTC	CAWSWDRGNIQYF	TRBV30	-	TRBJ2-4	TRBD1
TGTGCCAGCAGTCTTGTATCTGGGGAGCTGTTTTTT	CASSLVSGELFF	TRBV28	-	TRBJ2-2	-
TGTGCCAGCAGCATACAAGGTTATGGCTACACCTTC	CASSIQGYGYTF	TRBV28	many	TRBJ1-2	-
TGTGCTAGTGGTTTCACGGACGCGGTGGGTGAAAAACTGTTTTTT	CASGFTDAVGEKLFF	TRBV12-5	-	TRBJ1-4	-
TGTGCCTGGAGTAGAGGGTGGGACGAGCAGTACTTC	CAWSRGWDEQYF	TRBV30	-	TRBJ2-7	-
TGTGCCAGCAGCTTGGATCAAGGGACTTTTAACTATGGCTACACCTTC	CASSLDQGTFNYGYTF	TRBV5-4	-	TRBJ1-2	-
TGTGCCAGCAGCGTTCGGGGGGGACGGTCCTATGGCTACACCTTC	CASSVRGGRSYGYTF	TRBV9	-	TRBJ1-2	-
TGTGCCAGCAGCTTATCGGGTGGGGCCAACGTCCTGACTTTC	CASSLSGGANVLTF	TRBV7-9	-	TRBJ2-6	-
TGTGCCAGCAGCCGCGGGGCGGGGGAGACCCAGTACTTC	CASSRGAGETQYF	TRBV7-3	-	TRBJ2-5	-
TGTGCCAGCAGTGTTTTGAGCGGGATGAGATACGAGCAGTACTTC	CASSVLSGMRYEQYF	TRBV6-1	-	TRBJ2-7	TRBD2
TGCGCCAGCAGCCATTATAGAGGGACTAGCGAAACCTACGAGCAGTACTTC	CASSHYRGTSETYEQYF	TRBV5-1	-	TRBJ2-7	TRBD2
TGTGCCAGCAGCTCCGGGACTAGCGGGCTGTCAGATACGCAGTATTTT	CASSSGTSGLSDTQYF	TRBV11-3	-	TRBJ2-3	TRBD2
TGTGCCAGCAGCTCACAGGGGGCGGCCACCGGGGAGCTGTTTTTT	CASSSQGAATGELFF	TRBV7-8	-	TRBJ2-2	TRBD1
TGTGCCAGCAGGGTCGGGGACTCACCCCTCCACTTT	CASRVGDSPLHF	TRBV6-6	few	TRBJ1-6	-
TGTGCCAGCACCGTACTAGCGATTGTTTTCCAAGAGACCCAGTACTTC	CASTVLAIVFQETQYF	TRBV21-1	-	TRBJ2-5	-
TGTGCCAGCAGCACACCAGGGCAGCCCCAGCATTTT	CASSTPGQPQHF	TRBV7-9	once	TRBJ1-5	-
TGCGCCAGCAGCTTGGGACAGGGGACTCAGCCCCAGCATTTT	CASSLGQGTQPQHF	TRBV5-1	-	TRBJ1-5	TRBD1
TGTGCCTGGAGTGCTTGGACGCAAACAGATACGCAGTATTTT	CAWSAWTQTDTQYF	TRBV30	-	TRBJ2-3	-
TGTGCCAGCAGCTTAGTAGGAGGGACTAGCGGGAAGTACGAGCAGTACTTC	CASSLVGGTSGKYEQYF	TRBV7-6	-	TRBJ2-7	TRBD2
TGTGCCAGCAGCCAAGTGCTAGCGGGACGCGGCACCGGGGAGCTGTTTTTT	CASSQVLAGRGTGELFF	TRBV4-2	-	TRBJ2-2	TRBD2
TGCGCCAGCAGCTTGTGGGGCGAGGTAGCGGAGACCCAGTACTTC	CASSLWGEVAETQYF	TRBV5-1	once	TRBJ2-5	-
TGTGCCAGTAGAGGGGGGTTAGTTAGGGGCACAGATACGCAGTATTTT	CASRGGLVRGTDTQYF	TRBV19	few	TRBJ2-3	-
TGTGCCAGCCGATCCGGGAGCTCTAACTATGGCTACACCTTC	CASRSGSSNYGYTF	TRBV28	-	TRBJ1-2	-
TGTGCCAGCAGCCTTGGACTCTACAATGAGCAGTTCTTC	CASSLGLYNEQFF	TRBV14	once	TRBJ2-1	-
TGTGCCAGCAGGGTCTACGGGAGGGCAGCCGGGGAGCTGTTTTTT	CASRVYGRAAGELFF	TRBV28	-	TRBJ2-2	TRBD2
TGTGCCAGTGATAAGGGGTATGAGCAGTTCTTC	CASDKGYEQFF	TRBV19	-	TRBJ2-1	-
TGTGCCTCTAGGGAGCGGGAGTTGGAGAACACCGGGGAGCTGTTTTTT	CASRERELENTGELFF	TRBV10-3	-	TRBJ2-2	TRBD2
TGTGCCAGCAGCTTACGACCCCAGGCCGGGGAGCTGTTTTTT	CASSLRPQAGELFF	TRBV7-2	-	TRBJ2-2	-
TGTGCCATCAGTGCAGGGGGCGTACGTGGCTACACCTTC	CAISAGGVRGYTF	TRBV10-3	-	TRBJ1-2	TRBD1
TGTGCCAGCAGTTTATCGTATGGCTACACCTTC	CASSLSYGYTF	TRBV28	-	TRBJ1-2	-
TGTGCCAGCTCACCACGGCCAGGGGAAACCGGGGAGCTGTTTTTT	CASSPRPGETGELFF	TRBV18	many	TRBJ2-2	-
TGCGCCAGCAGCCAAGGGACCAACAACTATGGCTACACCTTC	CASSQGTNNYGYTF	TRBV4-3	few	TRBJ1-2	-
TGTGCCTGGAGACAGCCCAATCAGCCCCAGCATTTT	CAWRQPNQPQHF	TRBV30	many	TRBJ1-5	-
TGTGCCAGCAGCGGGGACGGCGGACAAGAGACCCAGTACTTC	CASSGDGGQETQYF	TRBV5-8	-	TRBJ2-5	-
TGTGCCTGGACCCTCGGGCAGGTCTCTGGAAACACCATATATTTT	CAWTLGQVSGNTIYF	TRBV30	many	TRBJ1-3	-
TGTGCCAGCAGCTTAGCGCGGAGCGGGAGTGGGCAAGAGACCCAGTACTTC	CASSLARSGSGQETQYF	TRBV7-6	-	TRBJ2-5	TRBD2
TGCGCCAGCAGCACGCCAGGGGGGTCCTACGAGCAGTACTTC	CASSTPGGSYEQYF	TRBV5-1	-	TRBJ2-7	-
TGTGCCTGGAACAGGGACCCCTACAATGAGCAGTTCTTC	CAWNRDPYNEQFF	TRBV30	-	TRBJ2-1	-
TGCGCCAGCATGCTCCGGGACCGGAATTTAGATACGCAGTATTTT	CASMLRDRNLDTQYF	TRBV5-1	-	TRBJ2-3	-
TGTGCCAGCACCGGGACAGGGGATGAAAAACTGTTTTTT	CASTGTGDEKLFF	TRBV28	-	TRBJ1-4	TRBD1
TGTGCCAGCAGTCATAAGCCCAATGGCTACACCTTC	CASSHKPNGYTF	TRBV28	-	TRBJ1-2	-